Listed below are T cell receptor beta chains from one sample, sequenced in a study of T cells in localized non-small cell lung cancer. Repertoires were generated with immunoSEQ multiplex PCR, while TCRdb's copy carries only in-frame clones and drops some. The sample yields 35,000 to 50,000 clones, roughly 77% seen once. This specimen consisted of PBMCs, obtained before any cancer treatment. Receptor source: a woman aged 35 to 70 with stage II squamous cell lung carcinoma. The CDR3 runs from the conserved cysteine through the conserved F or W. The D gene is left open where the match is weak. Expanded clones get a size class; other rows say once, few or many, or leave the size out.

V gene	J gene	clone size	D gene	CDR3 DNA	CDR3 protein
TRBV6-6	TRBJ2-6	.	.	TGTGCCAGCAGTCGCGGGGGCCGCTCTGGGGCCAACGTCCTGACTTTC	CASSRGGRSGANVLTF
TRBV14	TRBJ1-1	.	.	TGTGCCAGCAGCCATCTCCCCAGGGGGAACACTGAAGCTTTCTTT	CASSHLPRGNTEAFF
TRBV11-3	TRBJ2-1	.	.	TGTGCCAGCAGCTTAACGGGGGGCATGCAGCAGTTCTTC	CASSLTGGMQQFF
TRBV6-1	TRBJ2-3	few	.	TGTGCCAGCAGTGAATTCAGCAACTCTTTCACAGATACGCAGTATTTT	CASSEFSNSFTDTQYF
TRBV9	TRBJ1-3	.	.	TGTGCCAGCAGCGTAGCAACAGGAGAGTCTGGAAACACCATATATTTT	CASSVATGESGNTIYF
TRBV19	TRBJ1-2	.	TRBD1	TGTGCCACCCGACAGGGGACTATCGGAGGCTACACCTTC	CATRQGTIGGYTF
TRBV6-1	TRBJ1-5	.	.	TGTGCCAGCTTCGACCGGGCTCTTAATCAGCCCCAGCATTTT	CASFDRALNQPQHF
TRBV5-1	TRBJ2-5	.	.	TGCGCCAGCAGCTTCCAGGGAGGCGAGACCCAGTACTTC	CASSFQGGETQYF
TRBV6-5	TRBJ1-6	once	.	TGTGCCAGCAGTTACTCGTTCGGGGGAGTCGAGTCACCCCTCCACTTT	CASSYSFGGVESPLHF
TRBV28	TRBJ1-5	.	.	TGTGCCAGCAGTCTCTCGACAGGAGGCCGCAATCAGCCCCAGCATTTT	CASSLSTGGRNQPQHF
TRBV19	TRBJ2-5	few	.	TGTGCCAGTAGTACCCCGCCCGGTAGACAAGAGACCCAGTACTTC	CASSTPPGRQETQYF
TRBV7-9	TRBJ2-1	.	.	TGTGCCAGCCAGACCCGGGACATAAACAATGAGCAGTTCTTC	CASQTRDINNEQFF
TRBV7-2	TRBJ1-4	.	.	TGTGCCAGCAGGCAAGTAGGGTCTGAAAAACTGTTTTTT	CASRQVGSEKLFF
TRBV29-1	TRBJ2-3	.	.	TGCAGCGTTGAGAGGGGCACAGATACGCAGTATTTT	CSVERGTDTQYF
TRBV4-3	TRBJ1-2	once	.	TGCGCCAGCAGCGTCGACGGAAACTATGGCTACACCTTC	CASSVDGNYGYTF
TRBV14	TRBJ2-5	.	.	TGTGCCAGCAGCCGAACAGGGAATCAAGAGACCCAGTACTTC	CASSRTGNQETQYF
TRBV29-1	TRBJ2-2	.	.	TGCAGCGTTGGCCACACCCCGAACACCGGGGAGCTGTTTTTT	CSVGHTPNTGELFF
TRBV10-3	TRBJ2-5	.	.	TGTGCCATCAGTGAGTCAGGGGGTGGAAAGACCCAGTACTTC	CAISESGGGKTQYF
TRBV10-2	TRBJ1-1	.	.	TGCGCCAGCAGTATACAGTCGGGGGGTACTGAAGCTTTCTTT	CASSIQSGGTEAFF
TRBV28	TRBJ1-2	.	.	TGTGCCAGCAGTCTCCCGAGGCAAGCTGTCGACAGCAACTATGGCTACACCTTC	CASSLPRQAVDSNYGYTF
TRBV5-1	TRBJ1-6	.	.	TGCGCCAGCAGCCACACTGAGGGTAATTCACCCCTCCACTTT	CASSHTEGNSPLHF
TRBV4-2	TRBJ2-7	.	.	TGTGCCAGCAGCCAAGGACCCGTCCAGTCCTACGAGCAGTACTTC	CASSQGPVQSYEQYF
TRBV11-2	TRBJ2-2	few	.	TGTGCCAGCAGCTCGACACTTTCCCGGGAGCTGTTTTTT	CASSSTLSRELFF
TRBV6-1	TRBJ1-5	.	.	TGTGCCAGCAGTGAACTGGGGGCCGGCAATCAGCCCCAGCATTTT	CASSELGAGNQPQHF
TRBV27	TRBJ2-1	.	.	TGTGCCAGCAGTTCGCTGATCCGGACTGGCATCCATGAGCAGTTCTTC	CASSSLIRTGIHEQFF
TRBV6-5	TRBJ2-3	.	TRBD2	TGTGCCAGCCAAGCTAGCGGAAGCACAGATACGCAGTATTTT	CASQASGSTDTQYF
TRBV11-2	TRBJ2-1	.	TRBD1	TGTGCCAGCAGCCTAACAGGGGTAAGCTACAATGAGCAGTTCTTC	CASSLTGVSYNEQFF
TRBV25-1	TRBJ2-7	.	.	TGTGCCAGCAGTGAAGGGGGCTGGGACGAGCAGTACTTC	CASSEGGWDEQYF
TRBV6-5	TRBJ2-2	.	TRBD2	TGTGCCAGCAGGATAGCGGGGGCCACCGGGGAGCTGTTTTTT	CASRIAGATGELFF
TRBV28	TRBJ2-5	.	.	TGTGCCAGCAGTTTTGAAGAGACCCAGTACTTC	CASSFEETQYF
TRBV28	TRBJ2-3	.	TRBD1	TGTGCCAGCAGTTTTGACAGGGAGCAGTATTTT	CASSFDREQYF
TRBV28	TRBJ1-5	.	.	TGTGCCAGCAGGCCGGGCCAGGGGAGTCAGCCCCAGCATTTT	CASRPGQGSQPQHF
TRBV29-1	TRBJ1-3	.	.	TGCAGCGTTGGTGGCAGAGATGGAAACACCATATATTTT	CSVGGRDGNTIYF
TRBV6-1	TRBJ1-1	.	.	TGTGCCAGCAGCCAGGGAGCTGAAGCTTTCTTT	CASSQGAEAFF
TRBV7-9	TRBJ2-1	.	.	TGTGCCAGCAGCAAAGGCCCCGGGTTCAATGAGCAGTTCTTC	CASSKGPGFNEQFF
TRBV19	TRBJ1-1	.	.	TGTGCCAGTAGTCCAGGGGAGACTGAAGCTTTCTTT	CASSPGETEAFF
TRBV7-9	TRBJ2-5	.	.	TGTGCCAGCAGCTCCTGGGGGACCCCCGTAGAGACCCAGTACTTC	CASSSWGTPVETQYF
TRBV28	TRBJ1-5	.	.	TGTGCCAGCACCCCCAGGGACGGGGGCAATCAGCCCCAGCATTTT	CASTPRDGGNQPQHF
TRBV7-9	TRBJ2-3	.	.	TGTGCCAGCAGCTTATCGGTAGTAAGCACAGATACGCAGTATTTT	CASSLSVVSTDTQYF
TRBV5-1	TRBJ2-1	once	TRBD2	TGCGCCAGCAGCGCGGGACTAGCGGGAATCTTCATCGAGCAGTTCTTC	CASSAGLAGIFIEQFF
TRBV6-5	TRBJ1-1	.	.	TGTGCCAGCATCCTTCGGACAATGAACACTGAAGCTTTCTTT	CASILRTMNTEAFF
TRBV6-5	TRBJ1-1	.	.	TGTGCCAGCACTCTAAAAGGCGGGGAGGCTGAAGCTTTCTTT	CASTLKGGEAEAFF
TRBV6-5	TRBJ2-7	.	.	TGTGCCAGCAGTTACACGGTCTACGGGGGCTGGGACGAGCAGTACTTC	CASSYTVYGGWDEQYF
TRBV27	TRBJ1-5	.	.	TGTGCCAGCAGCCCCGCAGGCAGCAATCAGCCCCAGCATTTT	CASSPAGSNQPQHF
TRBV7-2	TRBJ1-1	once	.	TGTGCCAGCAGGGGTGGGGGATCATCCAGCACTGAAGCTTTCTTT	CASRGGGSSSTEAFF
TRBV7-9	TRBJ2-1	.	.	TGTGCCAGCAGCTGGGGCAATGAGCAGTTCTTC	CASSWGNEQFF
TRBV2	TRBJ1-1	.	.	TGTGCCAGCAGCCCGACGAGGAACACTGAAGCTTTCTTT	CASSPTRNTEAFF
TRBV19	TRBJ1-5	.	TRBD1	TGTGCCAGTAGCATTGGGGACAGTCCCGAGCAGCCCCAGCATTTT	CASSIGDSPEQPQHF
TRBV7-3	TRBJ2-7	.	.	TGTGCCAGTGAGGGGGAGCCGGCATACGAGCAGTACTTC	CASEGEPAYEQYF
TRBV27	TRBJ2-1	.	.	TGTGCCAGCAATAACTTGGGGCTTGGGACAAATGAGCAGTTCTTC	CASNNLGLGTNEQFF
TRBV4-2	TRBJ1-1	.	.	TGTGCCAGCAGCCTCAGGAACAGGGAAGCTTTCTTT	CASSLRNREAFF
TRBV19	TRBJ1-4	once	.	TGTGCCAGTAGGACGTACCCCCCCCAGGTTGAGGGTGAAAAACTGTTTTTT	CASRTYPPQVEGEKLFF
TRBV6-1	TRBJ2-7	.	TRBD1	TGTGCCAGCAGGGCGTACCGGGACAGCGTCTACGAGCAGTACTTC	CASRAYRDSVYEQYF
TRBV11-2	TRBJ1-2	medium-sized	TRBD1	TGTGCCAGCAGCTATCTACCAGGGGGCGACTATGGCTACACCTTC	CASSYLPGGDYGYTF
TRBV7-9	TRBJ2-2	.	.	TGTGCCAGCAGCCCCCGGTATGGGGAGCTGTTTTTT	CASSPRYGELFF
TRBV4-2	TRBJ2-5	.	TRBD2	TGTGCCAGCAGTAGGGGGCTAGCGGGACAAGAGACCCAGTACTTC	CASSRGLAGQETQYF